This T cell receptor (beta chain) was found in a study of blood T cell repertoires in COVID-19. V gave up 1 base and J gave up 0 bases, with 13 bases separating them. Germline CDR1 and CDR2: MDHEN and SYDVKM. This CDR3 has 18 residues. Produced via immunoSEQ multiplex PCR; TCRdb's table is partial and in-frame only. The table has around 150,000 clones, about 74% seen once; the top ten hold approximately 17%. The chain is built from TRBV28 and TRBJ2-6; a possible D gene is TRBD2 (6 bases). This receptor was obtained from a man in his fifties with acute or convalescent COVID-19. The sample consisted of peripheral blood. This chain's CDR3 is CASSLLRAGSSGANVLTF. CDR3 DNA: TGTGCCAGCAGTTTATTACGCGCGGGGAGCTCTGGGGCCAACGTCCTGACTTTC.